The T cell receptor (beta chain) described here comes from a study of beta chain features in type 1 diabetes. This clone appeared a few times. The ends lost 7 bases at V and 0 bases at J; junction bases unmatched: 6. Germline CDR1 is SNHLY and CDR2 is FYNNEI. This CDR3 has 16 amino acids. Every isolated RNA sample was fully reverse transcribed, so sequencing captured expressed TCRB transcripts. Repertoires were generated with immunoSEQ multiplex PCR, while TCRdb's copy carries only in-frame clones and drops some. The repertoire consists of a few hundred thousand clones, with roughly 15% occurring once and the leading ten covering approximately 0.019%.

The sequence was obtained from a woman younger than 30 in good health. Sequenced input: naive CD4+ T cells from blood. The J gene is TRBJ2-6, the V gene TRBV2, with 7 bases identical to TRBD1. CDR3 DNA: TGTGCCAGCACCCTCAGGGGGTTCTCTGGGGCCAACGTCCTGACTTTC. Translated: CASTLRGFSGANVLTF.